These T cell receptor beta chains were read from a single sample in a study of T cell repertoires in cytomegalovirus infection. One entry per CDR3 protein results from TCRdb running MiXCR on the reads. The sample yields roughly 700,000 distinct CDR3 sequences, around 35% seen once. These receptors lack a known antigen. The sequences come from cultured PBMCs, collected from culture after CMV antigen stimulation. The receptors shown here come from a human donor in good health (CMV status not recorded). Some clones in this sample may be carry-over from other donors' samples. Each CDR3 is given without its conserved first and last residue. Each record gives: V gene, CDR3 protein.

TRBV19	ASSKDRAEQY
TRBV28	ASSKDRGRERETQY
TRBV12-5	ATSGSGETQY
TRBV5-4	ASRRAAESSYNEQF
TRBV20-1	SATGGQETQY
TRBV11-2	ASSLASGKHGQPQH
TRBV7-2	ASSFTYNEKLF
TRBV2	ASREDVLGSNQPQH
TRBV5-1	ASSLAGIADTQY
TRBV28	ATERSSYEQY
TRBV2	ASKPGVEEGYT
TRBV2	ASSVMSTNEKLF
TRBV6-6	ASRRPPGTGNNQPQH
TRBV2	ASGLRTGPTGELF
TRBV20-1	SARVVSSYNEQF
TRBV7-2	ASSSTGVSGNTIY